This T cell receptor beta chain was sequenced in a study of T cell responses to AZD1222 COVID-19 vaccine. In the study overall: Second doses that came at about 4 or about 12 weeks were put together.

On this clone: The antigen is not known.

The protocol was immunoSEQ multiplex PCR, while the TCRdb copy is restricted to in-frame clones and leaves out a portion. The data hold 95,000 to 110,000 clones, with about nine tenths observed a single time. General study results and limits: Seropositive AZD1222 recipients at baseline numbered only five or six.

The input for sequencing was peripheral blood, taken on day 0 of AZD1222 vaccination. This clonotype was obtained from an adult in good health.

The CDR3 region is CASSLDGRSYNSPLHF. For the CDR3, the DNA is TGCGCCAGCAGCTTGGACGGGAGGAGCTATAATTCACCCCTCCACTTT. This chain uses TRBV5-1 with TRBJ1-6, with no clear D. In germline, CDR1 is SGHRS, CDR2 YFSETQ. V was cut by 0 bases and J by 3 bases, with 10 bases left in between. This CDR3 comprises 16 residues.